These 19 T cell receptor beta chains share one sample of origin, sequenced in a study of T cells in women clearing cervical HPV infection. Only in-frame clones appear in the TCRdb table, and some are missing; sequencing was by immunoSEQ multiplex PCR. This sample's table reports around 39,000 clones. The sequencing sample was made of blood buffy coat. The receptors shown here come from a woman between 18 and 70 years old with a cervical HPV16 infection that either progressed to CIN3+ or cleared (not recorded which).

CDR3 bases read: TGTGCCAGCAGCCGGGACTACTCCTACAATGAG. Its translation is CASSRDYSYNE. In full, the CDR3 is CASSRDYSYNEQFF. This chain connects TRBV7-2 to TRBJ2-1; 7 nucleotides align to TRBD2. The CDR3 end is not reached by the read, which stops 3 residues before it; the germline J gene fills it in. Germline trimming cut 5 bases from V and 0 bases from J; bases unmatched to any gene: 1. Germline CDR1 reads SGHTA; CDR2 reads FQGNSA. The CDR3 runs to 14 residues.

With respect to this clone: The missing CDR3 end, 3 residues past where the read stops, is filled in from the germline J gene. The chain joins TRBV7-9 to TRBJ2-7; D is ambiguous. V lost 4 bases to trimming and J lost 0 bases, with 13 bases between them. This CDR3 is built from 15 residues. CDR1 SEHNR and CDR2 FQNEAQ come from the germline V gene (reference sequence). The CDR3 DNA, read in part, is TGTGCCAGCAGCTCCTGGTCGTTGGCCTCCTACGAG. Translation: CASSSWSLASYE. In full, the CDR3 is CASSSWSLASYEQYF.

Regarding this clone: The sequenced fragment ends 3 residues before the CDR3 boundary, so the rest is inferred from the germline J gene. The chain combines TRBV2 with TRBJ2-5; TRBD2 aligns across 8 bases. The germline V gene has CDR1 SNHLY and CDR2 FYNNEI. There are 16 residues in the CDR3. With 4 bases clipped from V and 5 bases from J, the junction kept 12 bases outside the gene matches. The sequenced part of the CDR3 DNA is TGTGCCAGCAGTGTCTCGAGCGGGAGCGGTAGGGAGACC. Its translation: CASSVSSGSGRET. The whole CDR3 region reads CASSVSSGSGRETQYF.

On this clone: The read gets to within 3 residues of the CDR3 end, and the germline J gene fills in the rest. This CDR3 is also generated by other DNA sequences in the sample. The J gene is TRBJ2-7, the V gene TRBV7-9; D gene unclear. The V gene lost 1 base and the J gene lost 0 bases, with 10 bases spanning the gap. The CDR3 covers 15 residues. Looked up from germline, CDR1 is SEHNR and CDR2 is FQNEAQ (reference sequence). Here the CDR3 reads CASSLGQVLSYEQYF. The covered CDR3 bases are TGTGCCAGCAGCTTAGGGCAGGTTCTCTCCTACGAG.

Regarding this clone: Read coverage stops 3 residues before the CDR3 terminus; the germline J gene supplies the remainder. This chain joins TRBV4-1 and TRBJ2-5; the match to TRBD2 covers 12 bases. The germline V gene has CDR1 MGHRA and CDR2 YSYEKL. This CDR3 region has 17 residues. The V segment lost 3 bases and the J segment 3 bases; nucleotides outside the gene matches: 8. CDR3 sequence: CASSHSGLAGLKETQYF. The sequenced CDR3 bases are TGCGCCAGCAGCCATTCGGGACTAGCGGGCCTAAAAGAGACC.

CDR3 residues: CASQVTVRTHNEQFF. CDR3 DNA (partial): TGTGCCTCTCAGGTGACAGTCCGAACCCACAATGAG. This chain links TRBV30 with TRBJ2-1; possibly TRBD1 for D (5 bases). The CDR3 extends 3 residues past the end of the read, so its final part is completed from the germline J gene. Per germline, CDR1 GTSNPN and CDR2 SVGIG (reference sequence). The V and J ends lost 7 bases and 5 bases respectively, with 21 bases between them. The CDR3 spans 15 residues.

On this clone itself: The read ends 3 residues early relative to the CDR3; the germline J gene fills the gap. The chain joins TRBV12-3 or TRBV12-4 to TRBJ2-7; D is uncertain. Trimming removed 6 bases from V and 4 bases from J, with 16 bases in between. This CDR3 has 14 residues. CDR3 loop: CASSTDGAKYEQYF. The sequenced part of the CDR3 DNA is TGTGCCAGCAGCACAGACGGAGCAAAATACGAG.

A note on this clone: The CDR3 extends 3 residues past the end of the read, so its final part is completed from the germline J gene. The rearrangement links TRBV5-4 to TRBJ2-3; 12 positions match TRBD2. Per germline, CDR1 SGHNT and CDR2 YYREEE (reference sequence). The junction had 4 bases not matched to a gene; V was cut back by 4 bases and J by 4 bases. The CDR3 sequence is 15 residues long. The sequenced CDR3 bases are TGTGCCAGCAGCCCTAGCGGGAGGGGGGCAGATACG. Translated: CASSPSGRGADT. The full CDR3 is CASSPSGRGADTQYF.

Note on this clone: From the germline J gene comes the end of the CDR3, since the read stops 3 residues before it. The chain carries TRBV12-3 or TRBV12-4 and TRBJ1-1; D is uncertain. The CDR3 is made up of 13 amino acids. CDR3 sequence reads: CASSKLTEAEAFF. CDR3 DNA, as far as it was read: TGTGCCAGCAGTAAGCTTACAGAGGCAGAA.

Remarks on this clone: Sequencing ends 3 residues short of the CDR3 end; the germline J gene provides the rest. The chain links TRBV12-3 or TRBV12-4 to TRBJ2-3; 12 positions match TRBD2. V lost 5 bases, J lost 3 bases, and 6 bases stayed unmatched. The CDR3 runs 16 residues. CDR3 DNA (partial): TGTGCCAGCAGTCCGCGGACTAGCGGGGCTACAGATACG. Protein sequence: CASSPRTSGATDT. The full-length CDR3 reads as CASSPRTSGATDTQYF.

About this clone itself: With the read ending 3 residues before the CDR3 end, the germline J gene is used to fill in that end. V usage is TRBV19 and J usage is TRBJ1-2; perhaps TRBD1 as D (5 bases). The CDR3 consists of 13 residues. The germline V gene has CDR1 LNHDA and CDR2 SQIVND (reference sequence). The CDR3 here is CAISPGLQNDYTF. Partial CDR3 DNA: TGTGCCATTTCGCCGGGACTCCAAAATGAC.

Points on this clone: Coverage ceases 3 residues before the CDR3 finishes, and the germline J gene fills in the end. V and J are TRBV20-1 and TRBJ1-1; 9 positions agree with TRBD1. CDR1 and CDR2 from the germline V gene are DFQATT and SNEGSKA (reference sequence). V trimming: 0 bases; J trimming: 5 bases; junction bases outside the gene matches: 13. The CDR3 has 17 amino acids. CDR3 in amino acids: CSARDPGTGREGTEAFF. The DNA read from the CDR3 is TGCAGTGCTAGAGATCCTGGGACAGGGCGAGAGGGGACTGAA.

Note on this clone: The read terminates 3 residues before the CDR3 end, so the remaining end is supplied by the germline J gene. The chain is built from TRBV15 and TRBJ2-1, with D possibly being TRBD1 (6 bases). In germline, CDR1 is LNHNV, CDR2 YYDKDF (reference sequence). The CDR3 consists of 14 residues. The germline V and J ends were trimmed by 3 bases and 6 bases, with 12 bases remaining between them. CDR3 amino acids: CATSSEVQGNEQFF. Partial CDR3 DNA: TGTGCCACCAGCAGTGAAGTACAGGGCAATGAG.

Comments on this clone: The CDR3 end is not reached by the read, which stops 3 residues before it; the germline J gene fills it in. The chain links TRBV28 to TRBJ2-7; D perhaps matches TRBD1 (6 bases). CDR1 is MDHEN and CDR2 is SYDVKM in the germline V gene. The CDR3 has 14 amino acids. The V end was cut by 5 bases, the J end by 0 bases, with 11 bases between. Incomplete CDR3 DNA: TGTGCCAGCAGTCTGACAGGTTACTCCTACGAG. It codes for CASSLTGYSYE. The complete CDR3 reads CASSLTGYSYEQYF. Looking up the rest from reference TRBV28 and TRBJ2-7 gives the full variable domain: DVKVTQSSRYLVKRTGEKVFLECVQDMDHENMFWYRQDPGLGLRLIYFSYDVKMKEKGDIPEGYSVSREKKERFSLILESASTNQTSMYLCASSLTGYSYEQYFGPGTRLTVT.

On this clone itself: Sequencing ends 3 residues short of the CDR3 end; the germline J gene provides the rest. The genes are TRBV30 and TRBJ2-3; maybe TRBD2 (5 bases). This CDR3 has 12 residues. The germline CDR1 and CDR2 sequences are GTSNPN and SVGIG (reference sequence). The CDR3 sequence is CASGSSNQPQYF. The CDR3 DNA, read in part, is TGTGCCAGCGGCAGCAGCAATCAGCCG.

Note on this clone: The read halts 3 residues ahead of the CDR3 end, with the missing end drawn from the germline J gene. The gene calls are TRBV20-1 and TRBJ2-2, with D perhaps given as TRBD1 or TRBD2 (5 bases each). This CDR3 has 16 amino acids. Between the trimmed V and J ends, which lost 0 bases and 3 bases, there was a span of 14 bases. In germline, CDR1 is DFQATT, CDR2 SNEGSKA (reference sequence). CDR3 sequence reads: CSARDPRGVDTGELFF. CDR3 DNA, as far as it was read: TGCAGTGCTAGAGACCCTAGAGGGGTTGACACCGGGGAG.

Here the CDR3 reads CASSHRQGSYEQYF. The part of the CDR3 DNA that was read is TGTGCCAGCAGCCATCGACAGGGATCCTACGAG. The chain uses TRBV5-8 and TRBJ2-7, with 7 nucleotides matching TRBD1. The DNA ends 3 residues before the CDR3 does, and the rest of the CDR3 is filled in from the germline J gene. The germline CDR1 and CDR2 sequences are SGHTS and YDEGEE. V shed 4 bases and J 1 base; nucleotides not matched to a gene: 5. The CDR3 extends over 14 amino acids.

Comment on this clone: The read terminates 3 residues ahead of where the CDR3 ends, so the germline J gene completes it. V usage is TRBV14 and J usage is TRBJ1-4; 7 positions agree with TRBD1. Germline CDR1 reads SGHDN; CDR2 reads FVKESK. The CDR3 totals 15 residues. V was clipped by 1 base and J by 5 bases; unmatched bases: 4. The CDR3 bases that were read are TGTGCCAGCAGCCAAGGGAAGGGGGCGAATGAAAAA. Translation: CASSQGKGANEK. The entire CDR3 reads CASSQGKGANEKLFF. Together with reference TRBV14 and TRBJ1-4, the CDR3 gives the full variable domain: EAGVTQFPSHSVIEKGQTVTLRCDPISGHDNLYWYRRVMGKEIKFLLHFVKESKQDESGMPNNRFLAERTGGTYSTLKVQPAELEDSGVYFCASSQGKGANEKLFFGSGTQLSVL.

The CDR3 bases that were read are TGTGCCTGGAATTCCAGGGGGCGCGGGACG. Residues: CAWNSRGRGT. The full-length CDR3 reads as CAWNSRGRGTQYF. V and J are TRBV30 and TRBJ2-3; 8 positions match TRBD1. The sequenced fragment ends 3 residues before the CDR3 boundary, so the rest is inferred from the germline J gene. The CDR3 totals 13 residues. The germline V gene encodes CDR1 GTSNPN and CDR2 SVGIG (reference sequence). The full variable domain, its missing parts supplied by reference TRBV30 and TRBJ2-3, is SQTIHQWPATLVQPVGSPLSLECTVEGTSNPNLYWYRQAAGRGLQLLFYSVGIGQISSEVPQNLSASRPQDRQFILSSKKLLLSDSGFYLCAWNSRGRGTQYFGPGTRLTVL.